The 12 T cell receptor beta chains below all came from one sample that was sequenced in a study of blood T cell repertoires in COVID-19. Profiled with immunoSEQ multiplex PCR; TCRdb holds only in-frame clones, not every one. This table holds approximately 66,000 clones, roughly 90% found once. Specimen: peripheral blood. The receptors come from a man aged 55 to 69 with acute or convalescent COVID-19.

This clone appeared once. The chain carries TRBV6-5 and TRBJ1-2; 7 bases are shared with TRBD1. The V and J ends lost 8 bases and 8 bases, in that order; junction bases with no gene match: 14. The germline CDR1 and CDR2 sequences are MNHEY and SVGAGI. The CDR3 runs 14 residues. The CDR3 region is CASGEYRGSSGYTF. The CDR3 DNA reads as TGTGCCAGCGGAGAATACAGGGGAAGCAGCGGCTACACCTTC.

This clone was detected only once. The rearrangement joins TRBV10-3 to TRBJ1-2; 12 bases line up with TRBD1. The CDR3 sequence is 16 residues long. The germline V gene has CDR1 ENHRY and CDR2 SYGVKD. The junction had 8 bases not matched to a gene; V was cut back by 4 bases and J by 5 bases. This CDR3 reads CAISGGTGGERYGYTF. The CDR3 DNA sequence: TGTGCCATCAGTGGGGGGACAGGGGGCGAAAGGTATGGCTACACCTTC.

The rearrangement joins TRBV18 to TRBJ1-2, with D possibly TRBD1 on 5 matching bases. The CDR3 spans 13 residues. Trimming removed 3 bases at V and 4 bases at J, with 9 bases between. Germline assignment: CDR1 KGHSH and CDR2 LQKENI. CDR3 sequence (DNA): TGTGCCAGCTCACCCGACAGTGGCTATGGCTACACCTTC. This sequence encodes CASSPDSGYGYTF.

J is TRBJ2-1 and V is TRBV5-4, with 8 bases lining up with TRBD1. The trim removed 3 bases at V and 0 bases at J, leaving 5 bases unmatched. Germline V CDR1 and CDR2: SGHNT, YYREEE (reference sequence). CDR3 length: 16 amino acids. In nucleotides, the CDR3 is TGTGCCAGCAGCTGGGTACAGGGGGGCTCCTACAATGAGCAGTTCTTC. Encoded protein: CASSWVQGGSYNEQFF. Using reference TRBV5-4 and TRBJ2-1 for the parts outside the CDR3, the full variable domain is ETGVTQSPTHLIKTRGQQVTLRCSSQSGHNTVSWYQQALGQGPQFIFQYYREEENGRGNFPPRFSGLQFPNYSSELNVNALELDDSALYLCASSWVQGGSYNEQFFGPGTRLTVL.

V and J are TRBV29-1 and TRBJ1-2; TRBD1 aligns across 8 bases. The V gene's germline CDR1 is SQVTM and CDR2 ANQGSEA. This CDR3 is built from 14 residues. The J segment lost 8 bases and the V segment lost 2 bases, leaving 10 bases of the junction unmatched. The CDR3 protein is CSVERDRLGAGYTF. DNA of the CDR3: TGCAGCGTTGAAAGGGACAGGCTAGGAGCCGGCTACACCTTC.

This rearrangement joins TRBV30 to TRBJ2-1; 7 bases line up with TRBD1. The CDR3 length is 15 residues. The ends lost 2 bases at V and 4 bases at J; junction bases unmatched: 8. Germline V lookup: CDR1 GTSNPN, CDR2 SVGIG (reference sequence). The CDR3 sequence: CAWSTDRSKYNEQFF. CDR3 in DNA: TGTGCCTGGAGTACGGACAGGAGTAAATACAATGAGCAGTTCTTC.

V and J are TRBV4-2 and TRBJ1-6, with TRBD1 matching 7 bases. The CDR3 has 17 residues. The V gene's germline CDR1 is LGHNA and CDR2 YNFKEQ. V gave up 0 bases and J gave up 7 bases; unmatched junction bases: 9. The CDR3 reads CASSQESRDRQNSPLHF. The DNA for the CDR3 is TGTGCCAGCAGCCAAGAGTCCCGGGACAGACAAAATTCACCCCTCCACTTT.

V is TRBV19 and J is TRBJ1-6, with D perhaps matching TRBD1 (5 bases). This CDR3 spans 15 amino acids. The V gene lost 9 bases and the J gene lost 10 bases, with 22 bases spanning the gap. Germline assignment: CDR1 LNHDA and CDR2 SQIVND (reference sequence). The CDR3 is CASRARGQGLSPLHF. Here the CDR3 DNA reads TGTGCCAGCCGCGCGCGTGGGCAGGGATTATCACCCCTCCACTTT.

DNA of the CDR3: TGCAGTGCTAGTAGATTCGCCTGGGGCGCTATCGGCAATCAGCCCCAGCATTTT. This gives the protein CSASRFAWGAIGNQPQHF. The genes are TRBV20-1 and TRBJ1-5; D may be TRBD1 (5 bases). Germline V CDR1 and CDR2: DFQATT, SNEGSKA (reference sequence). The V and J ends lost 3 bases and 2 bases respectively, with 23 bases between them. The CDR3 spans 18 residues.

The J gene is TRBJ1-6, the V gene TRBV3-1 (or the pseudogene TRBV3-2); perhaps TRBD1 as D (6 bases). Germline-derived CDR1 and CDR2 are LGHDT and YNNKEL (reference sequence). The CDR3 consists of 14 residues. V was clipped by 4 bases and J by 8 bases, with 12 bases between them. CDR3 DNA: TGTGCCAGCAGCCGGTCAGGGGAAGATTCACCCCTCCACTTT. This codes for CASSRSGEDSPLHF.

V usage is TRBV12-5 and J usage is TRBJ2-7; possibly TRBD2 for D (5 bases). The germline V gene encodes CDR1 LGHNT and CDR2 FRNRAP. The V and J ends lost 0 bases and 7 bases respectively, with 10 bases between them. The CDR3 length is 13 residues. The CDR3 sequence: CASGLVEGQEQYF. The CDR3 bases are TGTGCTAGTGGTTTGGTAGAGGGTCAGGAGCAGTACTTC.

This clone is a singleton in its sample. The CDR3 sequence: CASSPGTGITGNEQYF. CDR3 nucleotide sequence: TGTGCCAGCTCACCAGGGACAGGGATAACTGGGAACGAGCAGTACTTC. The rearrangement uses TRBV18 and TRBJ2-7, with 9 bases aligning to TRBD1. CDR3 length: 16 amino acids. Germline-derived CDR1 and CDR2 are KGHSH and LQKENI. J lost 5 bases, V lost 2 bases, and 10 bases had no gene match.